This is a list of T cell receptor beta chains from one sample in a study of cytomegalovirus exposure and HLA in healthy donors. Measured with immunoSEQ multiplex PCR; TCRdb has only the in-frame clones, and not every one. The sample consists of about 94,000 clones, roughly three fifths of them appearing once. Sequenced input: PBMCs. Receptors originate from a man aged 25 to 40 in good health and CMV-seronegative. The CDR3 runs from the conserved cysteine through the conserved F or W. A D gene is named only where the DNA matches it firmly. Clone size is given for some rows only: seen once, a few or many times, or a class if the clone is expanded.

.	.	16	TRBV9	TRBJ2-3	TGTGCCAGCAGCTCTGGGGGGACCTCCGCACTGAATACGCAGTATTTT	CASSSGGTSALNTQYF
.	TRBD2	18	TRBV7-6	TRBJ2-7	TGTGCCAGCAGCTGGACACTAGCGGGACGTGATCCGGGCTACGAGCAGTACTTC	CASSWTLAGRDPGYEQYF
.	TRBD1	16	TRBV5-1	TRBJ1-3	TGCGCCAGCAGCTTGGGTGGACAGGGCTCTGGAAACACCATATATTTT	CASSLGGQGSGNTIYF
.	.	14	TRBV2	TRBJ2-1	TGTGCCAGCAGAGGACAGTCGATTTCGAATGAGCAGTTCTTC	CASRGQSISNEQFF
.	TRBD2	16	TRBV7-6	TRBJ2-5	TGTGCCAGCAGCGCAGGGACTAGCGGGAGAAGGGAGACCCAGTACTTC	CASSAGTSGRRETQYF
.	TRBD2	16	TRBV28	TRBJ2-4	TGTGCCAGCAGTTTACTAGGCGGGACTAGCGGGAACATTCAGTACTTC	CASSLLGGTSGNIQYF
.	TRBD2	18	TRBV7-8	TRBJ2-6	TGTGCCAGCAGCATTGGGACTAGCAGCTTCTCTGGGGCCAACGTCCTGACTTTC	CASSIGTSSFSGANVLTF
.	.	13	TRBV6-5	TRBJ2-7	TGTGCCAGCATCCGAGGGAACGATTGGGAGCAGTACTTC	CASIRGNDWEQYF
few	.	15	TRBV19	TRBJ1-1	TGTGCCAGTAGTAGACGACAGGTTATGAACACTGAAGCTTTCTTT	CASSRRQVMNTEAFF
.	TRBD1	13	TRBV7-9	TRBJ2-2	TGTGCCAGCAGCTCGACAGGGGCCGGGGAGCTGTTTTTT	CASSSTGAGELFF
.	.	14	TRBV7-3	TRBJ2-5	TGTGCCAGCAGCTTATTGGGCAGCCAAGAGACCCAGTACTTC	CASSLLGSQETQYF
few	TRBD1	15	TRBV18	TRBJ1-6	TGTGCCAGCTCACCGAACCCGACAGGGTCTTCACCCCTCCACTTT	CASSPNPTGSSPLHF
few	.	15	TRBV29-1	TRBJ2-6	TGCAGCGTTGAAGCGTCAGGTGCTGGGGCCAACGTCCTGACTTTC	CSVEASGAGANVLTF
.	TRBD1	16	TRBV7-9	TRBJ1-1	TGTGCCAGCAGCTTAAGACAGGGCGGAGGGAACACTGAAGCTTTCTTT	CASSLRQGGGNTEAFF
.	.	17	TRBV18	TRBJ2-7	TGTGCCAGCTCACCACCAATCGGAGCGGAGGGAACCTACGAGCAGTACTTC	CASSPPIGAEGTYEQYF
.	.	14	TRBV19	TRBJ1-5	TGTGCCAGTAGTATACCCTGGGGCGACCAGCCCCAGCATTTT	CASSIPWGDQPQHF
once	.	14	TRBV5-1	TRBJ2-7	TGCGCCAGCAGCGCACAAGGGGCCTCCTACGAGCAGTACTTC	CASSAQGASYEQYF
.	TRBD1	14	TRBV18	TRBJ1-2	TGTGCCAGCTCACCACCCGACAGGGAGTTGGGCTACACCTTC	CASSPPDRELGYTF
.	.	14	TRBV6-6	TRBJ1-5	TGTGCCAGCAGACAAAGGGGGGGCGATCAGCCCCAGCATTTT	CASRQRGGDQPQHF
.	.	11	TRBV7-2	TRBJ2-1	TGTGCCAGCAGCCTAGGGGAGGAGCAGTTCTTC	CASSLGEEQFF
.	TRBD1	17	TRBV11-3	TRBJ2-3	TGTGCCAGCAGCATAAACAGGGGTCCTACTAGCACAGATACGCAGTATTTT	CASSINRGPTSTDTQYF
.	TRBD1	16	TRBV5-1	TRBJ1-4	TGCGCCAGCAGCTTGGCTCCGGGACAGAGCAATGAAAAACTGTTTTTT	CASSLAPGQSNEKLFF
.	TRBD1	15	TRBV18	TRBJ2-7	TGTGCCAGCTCACCACCACAGGGGGCCACCTACGAGCAGTACTTC	CASSPPQGATYEQYF
.	TRBD1	15	TRBV10-3	TRBJ2-3	TGTGCCATCAGCCCTAGACAGGGGTCTATGGATACGCAGTATTTT	CAISPRQGSMDTQYF
few	.	16	TRBV25-1	TRBJ1-4	TGTGCCAGCAGTGAACACGCCGGGACATTTCGTGAAAAACTGTTTTTT	CASSEHAGTFREKLFF
.	TRBD2	13	TRBV6-5	TRBJ2-1	TGTGCCAGCAGAGTAGCGGGGGGAAATGAGCAGTTCTTC	CASRVAGGNEQFF
.	TRBD1	15	TRBV25-1	TRBJ2-5	TGTGCCAGCAGTGATGTGGGACAGGGGGCTGGGACCCAGTACTTC	CASSDVGQGAGTQYF
.	.	13	TRBV6-5	TRBJ1-1	TGTGCCAGCAGTCCGACAGAGAACACTGAAGCTTTCTTT	CASSPTENTEAFF
.	.	11	TRBV5-1	TRBJ1-1	TGCGCCAGCAGATCAGGGCCTGAAGCTTTCTTT	CASRSGPEAFF
.	TRBD1	15	TRBV2	TRBJ2-1	TGTGCCAGCAGTGGGTTGGGGACAGGGGATAATGAGCAGTTCTTC	CASSGLGTGDNEQFF